This T cell receptor beta chain was captured by sequencing in a study of shared clonotypes between healthy human individuals. This clone was observed once. CD45RO-negative, CCR7-selected cells formed the naive CD8 fraction, which excluded terminally differentiated effector memory CD45RA+ cells. Assay used: immunoSEQ multiplex PCR; TCRdb lists only in-frame clones, some missing. The sample yields fewer than 1 million clones, roughly 96% seen once. The CDR3 sequence is 12 residues long. Germline V gene lookup returns CDR1 MNHEY and CDR2 SMNVEV (reference sequence). Trimming left V 5 bases short and J 7 bases short, with 12 bases between.

The sequenced sample was naive CD8+ T cells sorted from blood. The receptor was derived from a man in his thirties or forties in good health. The chain links TRBV27 to TRBJ2-7; perhaps TRBD2 as D (5 bases). CDR3 bases: TGTGCCAGCAGTCGTCCAACGGGAGAGCAGTACTTC. Encoded protein: CASSRPTGEQYF.